The T cell receptor beta chain under discussion was sequenced for a study of blood T cell repertoires in COVID-19. Background on the study: COVID-19 samples, acute and convalescent, were from the United States, Italy and Spain. The cDNA or gDNA used as material had been derived from T cells, B-cell-depleted T cells, or PBMCs.

In the authors' methods: Nucleated cell number was recorded as an estimate derived from reference gene primer amplification. This table comes from immunoSEQ multiplex PCR, and its TCRdb copy is limited to in-frame clones, with some not included. V, J and clone size reflect that table, while D and trimming were determined from the DNA. The sample has some 220,000 clones; 84% are singletons. Regarding this clone: The germline gene is not matched at one end of the junction; a read error may be the cause.

This TCR came from a man aged 45-65 years with active or convalescent COVID-19. Sequencing was carried out using peripheral blood.

CDR3 residues: CASSNQGGANEPQHF. The CDR3 DNA is TGTGCCAGCTCAAACCAAGGCGGGGCCAATGAGCCCCAGCATTTT. V and J are TRBV18 and TRBJ1-5; D is perhaps TRBD1 (5 bases). CDR1 and CDR2 (germline): KGHSH, LQKENI. The length of the CDR3 is 15 residues.